This record covers a single TCR beta chain. A single base separates this from a much larger clone, so it may be a read error. Germline values: CDR1 LNHDA, CDR2 SQIVND (reference sequence). This CDR3 region has 15 residues. V dropped 3 bases and J dropped 5 bases, with 14 bases sitting between them. Amplification of TCR alpha and beta CDR3 regions from RNA used iRepertoire nested multiplex PCR. Using its own MiXCR run on the multiplex PCR reads, TCRdb lists one record per CDR3 protein. The data show approximately 120,000 distinct CDR3 sequences, with roughly 25% seen just once and around 15% held by the top ten. The data were obtained in a study of glioma-infiltrating T cells.

This clonotype was obtained from a human donor with low-grade glioma or glioblastoma, undergoing nonglioma brain surgery, or in good health (not recorded which). This rearrangement joins TRBV19 to TRBJ2-1, with D maybe TRBD2 (6 bases). Sequenced input: glioma tissue, nonneoplastic brain tissue, or PBMCs (not recorded which). The DNA of the CDR3 is TGTGCCAGTAGTATCCCCAAGGAGGGCCACAATGAGCAGTTCTTC. This encodes CASSIPKEGHNEQFF.